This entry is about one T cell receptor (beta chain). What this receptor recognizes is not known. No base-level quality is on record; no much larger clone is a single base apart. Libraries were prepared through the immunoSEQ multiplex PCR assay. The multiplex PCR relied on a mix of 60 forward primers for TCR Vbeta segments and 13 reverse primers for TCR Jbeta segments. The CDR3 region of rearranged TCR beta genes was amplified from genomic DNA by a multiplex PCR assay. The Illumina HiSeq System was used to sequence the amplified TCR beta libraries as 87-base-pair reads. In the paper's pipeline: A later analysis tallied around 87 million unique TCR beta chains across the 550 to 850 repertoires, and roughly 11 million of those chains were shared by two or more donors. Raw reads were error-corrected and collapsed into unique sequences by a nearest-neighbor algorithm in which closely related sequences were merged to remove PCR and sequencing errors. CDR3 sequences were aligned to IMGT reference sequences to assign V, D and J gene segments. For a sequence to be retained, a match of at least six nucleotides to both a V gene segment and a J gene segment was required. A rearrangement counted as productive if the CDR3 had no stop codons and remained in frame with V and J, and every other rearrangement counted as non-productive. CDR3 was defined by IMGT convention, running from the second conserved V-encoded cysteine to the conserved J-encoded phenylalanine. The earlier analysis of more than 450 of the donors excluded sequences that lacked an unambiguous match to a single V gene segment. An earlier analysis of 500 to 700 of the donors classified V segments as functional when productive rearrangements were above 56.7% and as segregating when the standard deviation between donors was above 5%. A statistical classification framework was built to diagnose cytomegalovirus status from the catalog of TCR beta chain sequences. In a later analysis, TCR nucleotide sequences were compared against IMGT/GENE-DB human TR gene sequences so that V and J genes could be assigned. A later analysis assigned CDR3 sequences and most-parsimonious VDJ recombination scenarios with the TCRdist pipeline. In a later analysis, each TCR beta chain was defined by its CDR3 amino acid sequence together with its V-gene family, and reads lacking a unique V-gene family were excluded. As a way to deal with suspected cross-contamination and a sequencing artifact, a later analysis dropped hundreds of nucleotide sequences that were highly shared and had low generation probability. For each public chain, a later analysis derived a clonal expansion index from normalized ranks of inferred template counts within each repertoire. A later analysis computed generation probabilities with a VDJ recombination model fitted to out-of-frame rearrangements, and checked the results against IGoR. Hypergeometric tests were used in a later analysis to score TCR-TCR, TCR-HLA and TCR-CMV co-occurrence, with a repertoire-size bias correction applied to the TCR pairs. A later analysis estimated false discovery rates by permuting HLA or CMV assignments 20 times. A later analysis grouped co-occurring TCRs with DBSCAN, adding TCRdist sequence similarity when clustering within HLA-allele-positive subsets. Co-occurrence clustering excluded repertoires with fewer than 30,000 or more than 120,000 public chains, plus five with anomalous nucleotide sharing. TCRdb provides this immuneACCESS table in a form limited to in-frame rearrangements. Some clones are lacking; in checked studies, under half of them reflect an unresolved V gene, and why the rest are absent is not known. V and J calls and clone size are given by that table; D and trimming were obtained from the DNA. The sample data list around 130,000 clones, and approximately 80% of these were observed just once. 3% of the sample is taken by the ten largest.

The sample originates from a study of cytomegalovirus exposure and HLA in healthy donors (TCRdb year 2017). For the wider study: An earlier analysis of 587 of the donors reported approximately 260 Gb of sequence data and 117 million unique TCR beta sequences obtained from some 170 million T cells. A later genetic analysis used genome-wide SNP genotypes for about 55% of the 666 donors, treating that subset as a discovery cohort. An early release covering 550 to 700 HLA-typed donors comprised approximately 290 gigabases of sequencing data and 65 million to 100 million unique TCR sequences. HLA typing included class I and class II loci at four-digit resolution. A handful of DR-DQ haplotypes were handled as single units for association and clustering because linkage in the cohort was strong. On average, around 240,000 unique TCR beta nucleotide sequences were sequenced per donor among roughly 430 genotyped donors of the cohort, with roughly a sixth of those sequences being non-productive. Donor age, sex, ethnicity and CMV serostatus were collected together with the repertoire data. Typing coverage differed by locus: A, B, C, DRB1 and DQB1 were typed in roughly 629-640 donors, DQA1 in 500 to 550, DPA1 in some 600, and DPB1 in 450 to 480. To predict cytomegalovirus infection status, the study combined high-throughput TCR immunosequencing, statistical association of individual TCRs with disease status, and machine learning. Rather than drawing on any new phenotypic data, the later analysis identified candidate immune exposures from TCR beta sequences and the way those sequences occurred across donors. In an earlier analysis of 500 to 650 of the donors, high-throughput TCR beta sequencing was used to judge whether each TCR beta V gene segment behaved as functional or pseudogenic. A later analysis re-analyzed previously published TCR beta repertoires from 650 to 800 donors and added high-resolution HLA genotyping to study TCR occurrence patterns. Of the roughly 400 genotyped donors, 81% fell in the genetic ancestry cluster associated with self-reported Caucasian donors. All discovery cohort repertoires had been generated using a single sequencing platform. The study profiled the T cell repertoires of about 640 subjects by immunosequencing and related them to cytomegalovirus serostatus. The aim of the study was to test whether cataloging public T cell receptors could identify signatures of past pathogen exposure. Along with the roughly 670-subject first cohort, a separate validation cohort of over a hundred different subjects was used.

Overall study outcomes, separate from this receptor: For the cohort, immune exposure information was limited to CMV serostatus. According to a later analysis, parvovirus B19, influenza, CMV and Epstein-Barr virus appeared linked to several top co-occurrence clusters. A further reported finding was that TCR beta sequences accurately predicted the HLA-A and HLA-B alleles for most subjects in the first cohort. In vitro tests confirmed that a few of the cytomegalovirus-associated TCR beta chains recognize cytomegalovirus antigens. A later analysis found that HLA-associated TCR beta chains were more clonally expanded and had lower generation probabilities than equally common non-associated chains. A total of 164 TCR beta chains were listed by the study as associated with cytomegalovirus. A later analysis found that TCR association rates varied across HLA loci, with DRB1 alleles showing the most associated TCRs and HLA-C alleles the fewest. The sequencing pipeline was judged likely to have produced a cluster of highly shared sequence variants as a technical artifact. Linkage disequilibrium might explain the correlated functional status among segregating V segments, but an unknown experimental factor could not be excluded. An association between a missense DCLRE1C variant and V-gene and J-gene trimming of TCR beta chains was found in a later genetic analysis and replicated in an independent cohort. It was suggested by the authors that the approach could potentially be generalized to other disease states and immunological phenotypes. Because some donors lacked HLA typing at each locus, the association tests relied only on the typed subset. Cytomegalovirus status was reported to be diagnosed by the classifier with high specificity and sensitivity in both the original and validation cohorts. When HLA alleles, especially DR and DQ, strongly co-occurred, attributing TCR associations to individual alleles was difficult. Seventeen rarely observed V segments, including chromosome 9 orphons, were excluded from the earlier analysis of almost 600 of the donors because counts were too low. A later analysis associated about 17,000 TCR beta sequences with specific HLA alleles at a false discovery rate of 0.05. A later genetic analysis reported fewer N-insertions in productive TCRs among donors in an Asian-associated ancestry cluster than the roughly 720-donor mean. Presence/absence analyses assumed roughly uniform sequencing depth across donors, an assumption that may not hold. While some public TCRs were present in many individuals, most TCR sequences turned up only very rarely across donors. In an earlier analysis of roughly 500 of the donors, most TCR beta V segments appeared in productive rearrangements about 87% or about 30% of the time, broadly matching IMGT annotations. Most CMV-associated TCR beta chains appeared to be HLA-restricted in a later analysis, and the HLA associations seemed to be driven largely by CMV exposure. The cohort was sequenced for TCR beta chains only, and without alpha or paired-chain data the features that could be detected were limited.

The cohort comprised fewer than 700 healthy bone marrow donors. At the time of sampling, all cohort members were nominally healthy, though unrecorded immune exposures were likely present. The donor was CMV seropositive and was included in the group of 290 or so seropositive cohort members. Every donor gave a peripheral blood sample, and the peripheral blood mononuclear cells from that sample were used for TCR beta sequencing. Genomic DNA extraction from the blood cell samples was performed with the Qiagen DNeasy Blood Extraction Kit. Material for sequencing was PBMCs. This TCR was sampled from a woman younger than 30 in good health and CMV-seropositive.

The CDR3 region has the sequence CASSPGRGRDTQYF. The DNA sequence follows: TGTGCCAGCAGCCCGGGGCGGGGCCGGGATACGCAGTATTTT. The chain is made from TRBV7-2 and TRBJ2-3; the D region possibly corresponds to TRBD2 (6 bases align). Trimming removed 5 bases from V and 6 bases from J, leaving 15 bases between the germline ends. From its cysteine to its phenylalanine, the CDR3 spans 14 amino acids. Of the read, only the CDR3 DNA is kept; its 42 bases are in frame from base 1. The germline V gene specifies SGHTA as CDR1 and FQGNSA as CDR2.